This TCR beta chain was sequenced during a study of cytomegalovirus exposure and HLA in healthy donors. In germline, CDR1 is SGHDT, CDR2 YYEEEE. The CDR3 is made up of 12 amino acids. V was shortened by 0 bases and J by 11 bases, with 11 bases between the two germline ends. With 60 Vbeta and 13 Jbeta primers, the PCR was carried out. This table comes from immunoSEQ multiplex PCR, and its TCRdb copy is limited to in-frame clones, with some not included. The sample carries roughly 120,000 clones, approximately 81% recorded once. The chain recombines TRBV5-6 with TRBJ1-1, with D perhaps TRBD1 (5 bases). Sequencing input: PBMCs. The clonotype was recovered from a man aged 25 to 40 in good health and CMV-seropositive. CDR3 protein: CASSLVGRVAFF. The CDR3 DNA follows: TGTGCCAGCAGCTTGGTGGGCAGGGTTGCTTTCTTT.